Below, 22 T cell receptor beta chains from the same sample are listed, as sequenced in a study of shared T cell receptors in the human thymus. Using immunoSEQ multiplex PCR, the repertoire was profiled, and TCRdb retains in-frame clones only, with some absent. The sample consists of about 380,000 clones, approximately 95% of them appearing once. Sequencing input: thymocytes. The receptors derive from a human donor.

The chain joins TRBV27 to TRBJ2-7; D call uncertain. The V end was cut by 2 bases, the J end by 0 bases, with 11 bases between. Germline CDR1 MNHEY, CDR2 SMNVEV (reference sequence). The CDR3 length is 15 residues. The CDR3 loop reads CASSLGPRSSYEQYF. CDR3 sequence (DNA): TGTGCCAGCAGTTTAGGACCAAGAAGCTCCTACGAGCAGTACTTC.

The gene calls are TRBV28 and TRBJ2-7; D is possibly TRBD1 (6 bases). The CDR3 length is 16 residues. Between the trimmed V and J ends, which lost 6 bases and 3 bases, there was a span of 21 bases. Germline V gene sequence: CDR1 MDHEN, CDR2 SYDVKM. CDR3 amino acids: CASSLPNGTPLYEQYF. The CDR3 DNA is TGTGCCAGCAGCCTCCCTAACGGGACACCCCTCTACGAGCAGTACTTC.

This sequence joins TRBV7-7 and TRBJ2-7, with D perhaps matching TRBD1 (6 bases). This CDR3 has 13 residues. Germline V gene data show CDR1 as SSHAT and CDR2 as FNYEAQ (reference sequence). Between the trimmed V and J ends, which lost 5 bases and 2 bases, there was a span of 10 bases. CDR3 DNA sequence: TGTGCCAGCAGCCCCACAGGGACCTACGAGCAGTACTTC. It translates to CASSPTGTYEQYF.

The chain joins TRBV29-1 to TRBJ2-1; 11 bases fit TRBD2. The CDR3 is 12 amino acids. Trimming at V came to 6 bases and at J to 9 bases, leaving 4 bases not matched to a gene. Per the germline V gene, CDR1 is SQVTM and CDR2 is ANQGSEA. This CDR3 reads CSVATSGSEQFF. CDR3 sequence (DNA): TGCAGCGTCGCCACTAGCGGGAGTGAGCAGTTCTTC.

CDR3 bases: TGTGCCAGCGGATCTAGCACAGATACGCAGTATTTT. Translated: CASGSSTDTQYF. The gene calls are TRBV5-6 and TRBJ2-3, with unresolved D. Germline CDR1 SGHDT, CDR2 YYEEEE. Trimming shortened V by 7 bases and J by 0 bases, and 6 bases separated the two germline ends. The CDR3 sequence is 12 residues long.

The chain combines TRBV4-3 with TRBJ2-3, with D perhaps matching TRBD1 (6 bases). The CDR3 is 18 residues long. The germline V and J ends were trimmed by 0 bases and 5 bases, with 21 bases remaining between them. The germline gives CDR1 LGHNA, CDR2 YSLEER. The CDR3 sequence: CASSQDTLDLGGGDTQYF. The CDR3 DNA reads TGCGCCAGCAGCCAAGACACACTAGACTTAGGGGGTGGAGATACGCAGTATTTT.

This chain links TRBV19 with TRBJ2-1; no reliable D call. The germline V gene has CDR1 LNHDA and CDR2 SQIVND (reference sequence). Deletions cut 0 bases from V and 9 bases from J, with 9 bases between. The length of the CDR3 is 13 residues. The CDR3 region is CASSIDLSLEQFF. In DNA form, the CDR3 reads TGTGCCAGTAGTATAGATCTAAGCCTTGAGCAGTTCTTC.

The chain uses TRBV5-8 and TRBJ2-3; maybe TRBD2 (5 bases). Trimming removed 4 bases from V and 0 bases from J, with 12 bases in between. This CDR3 comprises 15 residues. Germline V CDR1 and CDR2: SGHTS, YDEGEE. CDR3 nucleotide sequence: TGTGCCAGCAGCCCCCCGGGGATTAGCACAGATACGCAGTATTTT. Protein product: CASSPPGISTDTQYF.

The chain links TRBV28 to TRBJ1-4, with a tentative D call TRBD1 (5 bases). V was cut by 9 bases and J by 6 bases, with 8 bases left in between. This CDR3 is 11 amino acids long. Looked up from germline, CDR1 is MDHEN and CDR2 is SYDVKM. CDR3 nucleotide sequence: TGTGCCAGTCAGGGTGATGAAAAACTGTTTTTT. This gives the protein CASQGDEKLFF.

The chain recombines TRBV11-3 with TRBJ2-1; 7 bases map to TRBD2. This CDR3 spans 16 amino acids. After removal of 1 base from V and 3 bases from J, the junction contained 6 bases not matched to a gene. Germline V gene data show CDR1 as SGHNT and CDR2 as YENEEA. This CDR3 is CASSLGGGAIYNEQFF. The CDR3 DNA reads TGTGCCAGCAGCTTAGGGGGGGGAGCTATCTACAATGAGCAGTTCTTC.

The chain recombines TRBV19 with TRBJ2-3; D not resolved. Looked up from germline, CDR1 is LNHDA and CDR2 is SQIVND (reference sequence). V was shortened by 3 bases and J by 2 bases, with 9 bases between the two germline ends. This CDR3 region has 14 residues. This chain's CDR3 is CASSISRNTDTQYF. In DNA, the CDR3 is TGTGCCAGTAGTATCAGCAGAAACACAGATACGCAGTATTTT.

The chain joins TRBV29-1 to TRBJ2-1; possible D gene TRBD1, 6 bases. Germline CDR1 and CDR2: SQVTM and ANQGSEA. CDR3 size: 12 residues. Trimming pared 6 bases from V and 6 bases from J, leaving 12 bases between. CDR3 DNA sequence: TGCAGCGTCGGTTGGGACACCAATGAGCAGTTCTTC. Translating it yields CSVGWDTNEQFF.

The chain links TRBV1 to TRBJ2-6; the D call in the table, TRBD1, was not verified against the DNA. TRBV1 is given as a pseudogene. This CDR3 comprises 18 residues. CDR3 nucleotide sequence: TGCACCAGCAGCCTGAGCCGGCAGGGATGTGGTGGGGCCAACGTCCTGACTTTC. This translates into CTSSLSRQGCGGANVLTF.

The V gene is TRBV25-1, the J gene TRBJ2-1; 9 positions agree with TRBD2. This CDR3 region has 15 residues. Germline V lookup: CDR1 MGHDK, CDR2 SYGVNS. With V trimmed by 3 bases and J by 8 bases, 8 bases remained unmatched. The CDR3 region is CASSDRREGPDEQFF. Here the CDR3 DNA reads TGTGCCAGCAGTGATAGGCGGGAGGGCCCGGATGAGCAGTTCTTC.

The chain joins TRBV5-4 to TRBJ2-5; D remains unclear. Trimming took 1 base from V and 4 from J, leaving 20 bases between them. CDR3 length: 17 amino acids. Per the germline V gene, CDR1 is SGHNT and CDR2 is YYREEE (reference sequence). CDR3 in DNA: TGTGCCAGCAGCTTGCTTCAAACTTCCTCGATCCGAGAGACCCAGTACTTC. It is translated as CASSLLQTSSIRETQYF.

The V and J genes are TRBV28 and TRBJ2-4, with D tentatively TRBD1 or TRBD2 (5 bases each). V lost 2 bases, J lost 9 bases, and 11 bases lay in between. The CDR3 covers 13 residues. CDR1 and CDR2 (germline): MDHEN, SYDVKM. CDR3 protein: CASSLGAAGIQYF. CDR3 sequence (DNA): TGTGCCAGCAGTTTAGGGGCCGCGGGCATTCAGTACTTC. The entire variable domain, with the rest obtained from reference TRBV28 and TRBJ2-4, is as follows: DVKVTQSSRYLVKRTGEKVFLECVQDMDHENMFWYRQDPGLGLRLIYFSYDVKMKEKGDIPEGYSVSREKKERFSLILESASTNQTSMYLCASSLGAAGIQYFGAGTRLSVL.

This clone turned up a few times. The CDR3 here is CASSLARGPIYGYTF. CDR3 DNA sequence: TGTGCCAGCAGTTTAGCCCGCGGACCGATCTATGGCTACACCTTC. V usage is TRBV27 and J usage is TRBJ1-2, with D hard to call. Germline lookup yields CDR1 MNHEY and CDR2 SMNVEV (reference sequence). The CDR3 extends over 15 amino acids. The V gene lost 2 bases and the J gene lost 4 bases, with 14 bases spanning the gap.

The chain uses TRBV5-4 and TRBJ2-7; D possibly matches TRBD1 or TRBD2 (6 bases each). CDR3 length: 16 amino acids. Per the germline V gene, CDR1 is SGHNT and CDR2 is YYREEE (reference sequence). Trimming took off 0 bases at V and 1 base at J, with 14 bases between the two ends. CDR3 DNA: TGTGCCAGCAGCTTGGAGGGGGACTCGGCTTCCTACGAGCAGTACTTC. Protein sequence: CASSLEGDSASYEQYF.

V gene TRBV7-2 combines with J gene TRBJ1-4; no definite D call. This CDR3 region has 14 residues. The V end was cut by 5 bases, the J end by 5 bases, with 12 bases between. CDR1 is SGHTA and CDR2 is FQGNSA in the germline V gene. CDR3 region: CASSPTRLNEKLFF. Written as DNA, the CDR3 is TGTGCCAGCAGCCCTACCAGGTTGAATGAAAAACTGTTTTTT.

The gene calls are TRBV5-6 and TRBJ2-7; D perhaps matches TRBD2 (7 bases). This CDR3 is 14 amino acids long. Trimming took off 0 bases at V and 12 bases at J, with 19 bases between the two ends. CDR1 is SGHDT, CDR2 YYEEEE, per germline. The CDR3 reads CASSLVGGRSLGYF. The CDR3 DNA is TGTGCCAGCAGCTTGGTCGGGGGGCGGTCCTTGGGGTACTTC.

This clone was seen just once. This sequence joins TRBV19 and TRBJ1-4; 8 nucleotides align to TRBD1. Germline V gives CDR1 LNHDA, CDR2 SQIVND (reference sequence). This CDR3 region has 16 residues. With 5 bases clipped from V and 6 bases from J, the junction kept 11 bases outside the gene matches. The CDR3 DNA reads as TGTGCCAGTAGTTTTGACAGGGGTGAATACGATGAAAAACTGTTTTTT. Its translation is CASSFDRGEYDEKLFF.

The sample holds one count of this clone. The chain links TRBV15 to TRBJ1-4; D uncertain. Germline-derived CDR1 and CDR2 are LNHNV and YYDKDF (reference sequence). With 0 bases removed from V and 8 bases from J, the gap between germline ends came to 13 bases. The CDR3 loop spans 15 amino acids. In DNA form, the CDR3 reads TGTGCCACCAGCAGAGATCTGGACCCGGGGGAAAAACTGTTTTTT. Amino acid sequence: CATSRDLDPGEKLFF.